A selection of T cell receptor beta chains follows, all from one sample in a study of cytomegalovirus exposure and HLA in healthy donors. The method was immunoSEQ multiplex PCR; TCRdb's version includes in-frame clones alone and lacks a portion of them. This sample has about 98,000 clones, with around 90% found just once. Sequenced material: PBMCs. All receptors derive from a woman in her 30s in good health and CMV-seronegative. Each CDR3 is given with its conserved first and last residue. D genes are given only for firm matches. Where a row states a size, it is once, few, many or the class of an expanded clone; other rows omit it.

j_call	d_call	v_call	clone_size	cdr3_nt	cdr3_aa
TRBJ1-3	-	TRBV9	-	TGTGCCAGCAGCGTACACACTGGAAACACCATATATTTT	CASSVHTGNTIYF
TRBJ2-5	-	TRBV29-1	-	TGCAGCGTTGTGGGCCTCCAAGAGACCCAGTACTTC	CSVVGLQETQYF
TRBJ1-1	-	TRBV19	-	TGTGCCAGTAGGCTAGGGGGCACTGAAGCTTTCTTT	CASRLGGTEAFF
TRBJ2-7	-	TRBV20-1	-	TGCAGTGCTAAGGGGGGGTGGGAGCAGTACTTC	CSAKGGWEQYF
TRBJ1-2	-	TRBV6-4	-	TGTGCCAGCAGTGACTCGTTAAGGGGAGGGGGCTACACCTTC	CASSDSLRGGGYTF
TRBJ1-2	-	TRBV15	-	TGTGCCACCAGCAGAGATGATGGAGCTGTCGGTTCCTATGGCTACACCTTC	CATSRDDGAVGSYGYTF
TRBJ2-1	TRBD2	TRBV5-1	-	TGCGCCAGCAGCGAGGATAGCGGGGGCTACAATGAGCAGTTCTTC	CASSEDSGGYNEQFF
TRBJ2-5	TRBD1	TRBV2	-	TGTGCCAGCAGGTTACGGACAGGGTCTGTACAAGAGACCCAGTACTTC	CASRLRTGSVQETQYF
TRBJ2-7	-	TRBV5-1	-	TGCGCCAGCAGCTTGGTTGCGGCGGGGGCCCCCCCGGCCTACGAGCAGTACTTC	CASSLVAAGAPPAYEQYF
TRBJ2-7	TRBD2	TRBV28	-	TGTGCCAGCAGTCCGGGACTAGCGGACTACGAGCAGTACTTC	CASSPGLADYEQYF
TRBJ2-7	TRBD2	TRBV11-2	-	TGTGCCAGCAGCTTAGAGGCGGGAGTGAGGTACTTC	CASSLEAGVRYF
TRBJ1-1	-	TRBV12-5	once	TGTGCTAGTGGTTTGGGTCCCTTATCAGCTTTCTTT	CASGLGPLSAFF
TRBJ2-2	-	TRBV29-1	-	TGCAGCGTGGACAGATCGAACACCGGGGAGCTGTTTTTT	CSVDRSNTGELFF
TRBJ1-1	TRBD1	TRBV11-3	-	TGTGCCAGCAGCTTAGTACGGGGGACAGGGCAGACCCTTCACACTGAAGCTTTCTTT	CASSLVRGTGQTLHTEAFF
TRBJ2-7	TRBD1	TRBV14	-	TGTGCCAGCAGCTTCACCGGGACAGTTTTTCCCGAGCAGTACTTC	CASSFTGTVFPEQYF
TRBJ1-5	-	TRBV7-6	-	TGTGCCAGCAGCCCCGGCTGGAAGGGGCGCGATCAGCCCCAGCATTTT	CASSPGWKGRDQPQHF
TRBJ2-2	TRBD1	TRBV19	-	TGTGCCAGTAGAACTGGACAGGTGAACACCGGGGAGCTGTTTTTT	CASRTGQVNTGELFF
TRBJ2-3	TRBD2	TRBV4-1	many	TGCGCCAGCAGACCTGACGGCGACAGTTCCGGGGGGGTGACAGATACGCAGTATTTT	CASRPDGDSSGGVTDTQYF
TRBJ2-6	-	TRBV19	-	TGTGCCAGTAGCATGCAGGGTGCTGGGGCCAACGTCCTGACTTTC	CASSMQGAGANVLTF
TRBJ2-7	TRBD1	TRBV7-2	-	TGTGCCAGCAGCCCCCGGACAGGGACCGTATACGAGCAGTACTTC	CASSPRTGTVYEQYF
TRBJ2-1	-	TRBV7-3	-	TGTGCCAGCAGTTCAGCGGGCAGGGATGAGCAGTTCTTC	CASSSAGRDEQFF
TRBJ2-1	TRBD2	TRBV7-9	-	TGTGCCAGCAGTTTTCCGGGACTAGCGGCCTACAATGAGCAGTTCTTC	CASSFPGLAAYNEQFF
TRBJ2-2	TRBD1	TRBV19	-	TGTGCCAGTAGTCCCCGACAGGGTATCGCCGGGGAGCTGTTTTTT	CASSPRQGIAGELFF
TRBJ2-3	-	TRBV7-9	-	TGTGCCAGCAGCTCGCCCGATACCGCCAAGAGGGTAGATACGCAGTATTTT	CASSSPDTAKRVDTQYF
TRBJ2-5	TRBD2	TRBV18	-	TGTGCCAGCTCACCACGATCGGGGGGGCAAGAGACCCAGTACTTC	CASSPRSGGQETQYF
TRBJ2-2	-	TRBV7-3	-	TGTGCCAGCAGCTTCAGCCGGGTCGGGGAGCTGTTTTTT	CASSFSRVGELFF
TRBJ2-3	TRBD1	TRBV9	-	TGTGCCAGCAGCGTAGCTTGGGACCAACGAGCGGACAGGACCCCCACAGATACGCAGTATTTT	CASSVAWDQRADRTPTDTQYF
TRBJ1-2	-	TRBV21-1	-	TGTGCCAGCAGCGGGAGGGGCACCTTC	CASSGRGTF
TRBJ1-1	-	TRBV7-9	-	TGTGCCAGCAGCTTAGAGGGAGCCACTGAAGCTTTCTTT	CASSLEGATEAFF
TRBJ1-3	TRBD1	TRBV28	-	TGTGCCAGCAGTTTTGGGGGACAGCCGTTCTCTGGAAACACCATATATTTT	CASSFGGQPFSGNTIYF
TRBJ1-6	-	TRBV15	-	TGTGCCACCAGCAGCCCGGGGGGAGATTCACCCCTCCACTTT	CATSSPGGDSPLHF
TRBJ2-2	-	TRBV2	-	TGTGCCAGCAGTCAGGGGTATAGCGGGGAGCTGTTTTTT	CASSQGYSGELFF
TRBJ2-7	-	TRBV10-3	-	TGTGCCTCCGCTCCCACAGGGAACGCCTACGAGCAGTACTTC	CASAPTGNAYEQYF
TRBJ2-7	TRBD2	TRBV2	-	TGTGCCAGCCGATACCGGGGGGGCGTATCCTACGAGCAGTACTTC	CASRYRGGVSYEQYF
TRBJ2-3	-	TRBV2	-	TGTGCCAGCAGTCCCGCCCTTGGAGGGGCGACAGATACGCAGTATTTT	CASSPALGGATDTQYF
TRBJ1-4	-	TRBV5-1	-	TGCGCCAGCAGCTTGGAAGGCAGGCGTAATGAAAAACTGTTTTTT	CASSLEGRRNEKLFF
TRBJ2-7	TRBD1	TRBV5-1	-	TGCGCCAGCAGCTTGGGGGGTTCACAGGGGTCCAACTACGAGCAGTACTTC	CASSLGGSQGSNYEQYF
TRBJ2-1	TRBD2	TRBV28	-	TGTGCCAGCAGTTTACGGCTAGCGGGGGCGAACGAGCAGTTCTTC	CASSLRLAGANEQFF
TRBJ1-2	TRBD1	TRBV19	-	TGTGCCAGTAGTATCAGACCAGGGGGCGTAGGCTACACCTTC	CASSIRPGGVGYTF
TRBJ2-7	-	TRBV11-2	-	TGTGCCAGCAGCCCCCCCGTTTGGGCAGGGCAGGCCTCCTACGAGCAGTACTTC	CASSPPVWAGQASYEQYF
TRBJ2-1	TRBD2	TRBV4-3	-	TGCGCCAGCAGCCAAGCTCCCGCGACTAGCGGGATAGACAATGAGCAGTTCTTC	CASSQAPATSGIDNEQFF
TRBJ1-1	-	TRBV27	-	TGTGCCAGCAGTGCGTGGAGCTACATGAACACTGAAGCTTTCTTT	CASSAWSYMNTEAFF
TRBJ1-4	TRBD1	TRBV5-4	-	TGTGCCAGCAGCGAGGCCGGGACAGGGGGCGGTGAAAAACTGTTTTTT	CASSEAGTGGGEKLFF
TRBJ1-5	-	TRBV7-6	-	TGTGCCACCCGCGCCGGGTCTGGCCAGCCCCAGCATTTT	CATRAGSGQPQHF
TRBJ2-3	TRBD2	TRBV7-3	-	TGTGCCAGTTCCAGACTAGCGGGAGTCACAGATACGCAGTATTTT	CASSRLAGVTDTQYF
TRBJ2-2	TRBD2	TRBV9	-	TGTGCCAGCAGCCTCAGACTAGCGGGGGGTCTCGGGGAGCTGTTTTTT	CASSLRLAGGLGELFF
TRBJ1-1	TRBD1	TRBV5-1	-	TGCGCCAGCAGCCGTGGTCCCGGGACAGGGATAGAGACTGAAGCTTTCTTT	CASSRGPGTGIETEAFF
TRBJ1-1	-	TRBV29-1	-	TGCAGCGTTCAGGAGGGGTTGGACACTGAAGCTTTCTTT	CSVQEGLDTEAFF
TRBJ1-1	-	TRBV2	-	TGTGCCAGCAGTGTGGAGGCGGGCACTGAAGCTTTCTTT	CASSVEAGTEAFF
TRBJ2-3	-	TRBV5-1	-	TGCGCCAGCAGGGGCCCCGGGGCAGATACGCAGTATTTT	CASRGPGADTQYF
TRBJ2-1	-	TRBV29-1	-	TGCAGCGTTGAAGATCCCAGGGCCTACAATGAGCAGTTCTTC	CSVEDPRAYNEQFF
TRBJ2-5	-	TRBV28	-	TGTGCCAGCAGTTCGCAAGAGACCCAGTACTTC	CASSSQETQYF
TRBJ1-5	-	TRBV21-1	-	TGTGCCAGCAGCTCTCAGGGAGGGGGCAATCAGCCCCAGCATTTT	CASSSQGGGNQPQHF
TRBJ2-3	-	TRBV18	-	TGTGCCAGCTCACCAGGGCTAGCGAGCACAGATACGCAGTATTTT	CASSPGLASTDTQYF
TRBJ1-1	TRBD1	TRBV5-1	once	TGCGCCAGCAGCAGTGGGACAGGGTCTGAAGCTTTCTTT	CASSSGTGSEAFF
TRBJ2-1	TRBD2	TRBV9	-	TGTGCCAGCAGCGTATGGCGGGGGGGCCAGGATGAGCAGTTCTTC	CASSVWRGGQDEQFF
TRBJ1-1	-	TRBV27	-	TGTGCCAGCAGTTTATTGGCAGGCGAAGCTTTCTTT	CASSLLAGEAFF
TRBJ2-3	TRBD1	TRBV7-6	-	TGTGCCAGCAGCCGCGGACAGGGCCCCACAGATACGCAGTATTTT	CASSRGQGPTDTQYF
TRBJ1-3	TRBD1	TRBV7-9	-	TGTGCCAGCAGCTACACAGGGGGGGACACCATATATTTT	CASSYTGGDTIYF